Each of the 27 T cell receptor beta chains below was sequenced from the same sample in a study of blood T cells in healthy people across ages. Next came a second PCR, run for roughly 6 to 11 cycles, which used a sample-barcoded 5' primer along with a J-beta primer mix. A single record per CDR3 protein comes from TCRdb applying MiXCR to the 5' RACE reads. The sample yields nearly 1 million distinct CDR3 sequences, just over 50% seen once. The material sequenced was blood. Receptor source: a woman aged 60-75 years in good health.

The chain links TRBV7-9 to TRBJ1-1; possible D gene TRBD1, 5 bases. The germline CDR1 and CDR2 sequences are SEHNR and FQNEAQ (reference sequence). CDR3 size: 16 residues. The germline V and J ends were trimmed by 5 bases and 4 bases, with 20 bases remaining between them. The CDR3 DNA sequence: TGTGCCAGCAGCCAAATAAAAGGGGTGATGGTCACTGAAGCTTTCTTT. Protein product: CASSQIKGVMVTEAFF. Full variable domain (remainder filled in from reference TRBV7-9 and TRBJ1-1): DTGVSQNPRHKITKRGQNVTFRCDPISEHNRLYWYRQTLGQGPEFLTYFQNEAQLEKSRLLSDRFSAERPKGSFSTLEIQRTEQGDSAMYLCASSQIKGVMVTEAFFGQGTRLTVV.

The chain joins TRBV4-1 to TRBJ2-1; 8 nucleotides match TRBD2. J was trimmed by 6 bases and V by 5 bases; bases with no gene match: 12. Germline loops: CDR1 MGHRA, CDR2 YSYEKL. This CDR3 spans 16 amino acids. The CDR3 region is CASSAPGGLGRNEQFF. In nucleotides, the CDR3 is TGCGCCAGCAGCGCACCGGGAGGGTTGGGGCGCAATGAGCAGTTCTTC.

This chain uses TRBV5-1 with TRBJ2-1; D tentatively fits TRBD1 or TRBD2 (5 bases each). Germline CDR1 and CDR2: SGHRS and YFSETQ. The CDR3 contains 14 residues. V was pared by 3 bases and J by 5 bases, with 12 bases between. The CDR3 region is CASSSGRQDNEQFF. CDR3 coding DNA: TGCGCCAGCAGCTCGGGACGGCAGGACAATGAGCAGTTCTTC.

CDR3 protein: CASSLAPGPETQYF. CDR3 DNA sequence: TGTGCCAGCAGCTTAGCCCCGGGCCCGGAGACCCAGTACTTC. The gene calls are TRBV11-2 and TRBJ2-7; D is unclear. The assigned J gene may be wrong: the sequence end matches TRBJ2-5 better. The CDR3 contains 14 residues. Germline V CDR1 and CDR2: SGHAT, FQNNGV.

The chain links TRBV28 to TRBJ2-2; 7 bases map to TRBD1. CDR3 length equals 16 residues. Germline values: CDR1 MDHEN, CDR2 SYDVKM. V trimming: 3 bases; J trimming: 1 base; junction bases outside the gene matches: 5. CDR3 loop: CASSFPGTVNTGELFF. The CDR3 DNA reads as TGTGCCAGCAGTTTCCCCGGGACAGTGAACACCGGGGAGCTGTTTTTT.

V and J are TRBV11-2 and TRBJ2-1; D call uncertain. Germline V gene sequence: CDR1 SGHAT, CDR2 FQNNGV. The length of the CDR3 is 15 residues. V shed 3 bases and J shed 10 bases, with 19 bases lying between them. The CDR3 DNA reads TGTGCCAGCAGCTTCGTCGACTGGACCCAGGACGAGCAGTTCTTC. This translates into CASSFVDWTQDEQFF.

This clonotype was observed a few times. J is TRBJ2-5 and V is TRBV27; TRBD1 or TRBD2 may be the D gene (6 bases each). The CDR3 has 17 amino acids. V dropped 6 bases and J dropped 5 bases, with 25 bases sitting between them. CDR1 MNHEY and CDR2 SMNVEV come from the germline V gene (reference sequence). The CDR3 DNA reads as TGTGCCAGCAGCTATTGGCCCCGCGGAGGGGGTCGGGAGACCCAGTACTTC. It translates to CASSYWPRGGGRETQYF.

The chain has TRBV27 and TRBJ2-4; weak D call: TRBD1 (6 bases). This CDR3 contains 14 residues. In germline, CDR1 is MNHEY, CDR2 SMNVEV (reference sequence). V was pared by 5 bases and J by 1 base, with 9 bases between. CDR3 bases: TGTGCCAGCAGTAACAGGGAGGCCAAAAACATTCAGTACTTC. The encoded protein is CASSNREAKNIQYF.

This chain joins TRBV3-1 and TRBJ1-2; possible D gene TRBD1, 6 bases. Germline CDR1 reads LGHDT; CDR2 reads YNNKEL (reference sequence). V was clipped by 4 bases and J by 8 bases, with 14 bases between them. CDR3 length equals 13 residues. The CDR3 region has the DNA TGTGCCAGCAGCCGGGGGGGCGCGGAGGGCTACACCTTC. Amino acids: CASSRGGAEGYTF.

The genes are TRBV27 and TRBJ2-3; D might be TRBD2 (5 bases). CDR1 is MNHEY and CDR2 is SMNVEV in the germline V gene (reference sequence). The CDR3 is 13 amino acids. V lost 7 bases and J 2 bases, leaving 10 bases between the germline ends. The CDR3 DNA is TGTGCCAGCAAGGACTTCCCCACAGATACGCAGTATTTT. It specifies CASKDFPTDTQYF.

J is TRBJ2-7 and V is TRBV14; D is uncertain. The CDR3 extends over 15 amino acids. Germline CDR1 reads SGHDN; CDR2 reads FVKESK. Trimming removed 8 bases from V and 0 bases from J, with 17 bases in between. Here the CDR3 reads CASSDRGRSSYEQYF. The DNA of the CDR3 is TGTGCCAGCTCCGATAGAGGCCGAAGCTCCTACGAGCAGTACTTC.

The genes are TRBV28 and TRBJ2-7; D is possibly TRBD1 or TRBD2 (6 bases each). Trimming removed 5 bases at V and 3 bases at J, with 23 bases between. Germline loops: CDR1 MDHEN, CDR2 SYDVKM. The CDR3 has 17 amino acids. CDR3 region: CASSALGMTGGDYEQYF. The CDR3 DNA is TGTGCCAGCAGTGCGCTAGGAATGACAGGCGGGGACTACGAGCAGTACTTC.

This clonotype was detected only a few times. The J gene is TRBJ1-4, the V gene TRBV4-1; D is undetermined. This CDR3 comprises 13 residues. CDR1 MGHRA and CDR2 YSYEKL come from the germline V gene. Trimming removed 4 bases at V and 5 bases at J, with 8 bases between. The CDR3 region is CASSLRLNEKLFF. The CDR3 DNA is TGCGCCAGCAGCCTCCGTTTAAATGAAAAACTGTTTTTT.

This clonotype has only one observation. V gene TRBV9 combines with J gene TRBJ2-7; 7 nucleotides line up with TRBD2. CDR1 is SGDLS and CDR2 is YYNGEE in the germline V gene. CDR3 size: 16 residues. V was pared by 1 base and J by 5 bases, with 12 bases of the junction left unmatched. The CDR3 coding sequence is TGTGCCAGCAGCGTATGGCGGGAGAGTACGTCCCACGAGCAGTACTTC. Amino acids: CASSVWRESTSHEQYF.

The chain has TRBV29-1 and TRBJ2-7; 10 bases are shared with TRBD1. Germline V gives CDR1 SQVTM, CDR2 ANQGSEA. This CDR3 contains 13 residues. V lost 3 bases and J lost 6; bases outside the gene matches: 5. The CDR3 loop reads CSVDDRGQGEQYF. The CDR3 DNA reads TGCAGCGTTGACGACAGGGGGCAAGGCGAGCAGTACTTC.

V usage is TRBV24-1 and J usage is TRBJ1-2; D not resolved. The CDR3 covers 13 residues. Germline V CDR1 and CDR2: KGHDR, SFDVKD. V lost 1 base and J 8 bases, leaving 10 bases between the germline ends. DNA for the CDR3: TGTGCCACCAGTGATTTTCCCAATGGGGGCTACACCTTC. Translated: CATSDFPNGGYTF.

This clonotype has a handful of counts. The chain couples TRBV10-2 to TRBJ2-7; D possibly corresponds to TRBD1 (5 bases). V lost 4 bases and J 0 bases, leaving 10 bases between the germline ends. CDR3 length: 14 residues. The germline V gene encodes CDR1 WSHSY and CDR2 SAAADI. The CDR3 loop is CASSGQSSSYEQYF. The CDR3 DNA follows: TGCGCCAGCAGTGGACAGTCCAGCTCCTACGAGCAGTACTTC.

In its sample, this clonotype was seen a few times. The rearrangement uses TRBV5-1 and TRBJ2-3; no reliable D call. Germline V gives CDR1 SGHRS, CDR2 YFSETQ. V was trimmed by 3 bases and J by 5 bases, leaving 10 bases between them. There are 13 residues in the CDR3. The CDR3 DNA sequence: TGCGCCAGCAGCTGGGCCGGTGGAGATACGCAGTATTTT. This codes for CASSWAGGDTQYF.

This chain uses TRBV18 with TRBJ1-2, with D perhaps matching TRBD1 (5 bases). V was pared by 2 bases and J by 1 base, with 14 bases between. Germline lookup yields CDR1 KGHSH and CDR2 LQKENI. This CDR3 region has 16 residues. The CDR3 region has the DNA TGTGCCAGCTCACCAACAGTCGGGGCAGATAACTATGGCTACACCTTC. Its protein product is CASSPTVGADNYGYTF.

Only a few counts were recorded for this clonotype. V and J are TRBV11-2 and TRBJ2-7; 7 bases agree with TRBD1. Germline loops: CDR1 SGHAT, CDR2 FQNNGV. J was trimmed by 3 bases and V by 3 bases; bases with no gene match: 8. The CDR3 is 15 residues long. The CDR3 DNA reads as TGTGCCAGCAGCTTCCCCGCCTACAGGGGCTACGAGCAGTACTTC. Its protein product is CASSFPAYRGYEQYF. Supplemented by reference TRBV11-2 and TRBJ2-7, the full variable domain reads EAGVAQSPRYKIIEKRQSVAFWCNPISGHATLYWYQQILGQGPKLLIQFQNNGVVDDSQLPKDRFSAERLKGVDSTLKIQPAKLEDSAVYLCASSFPAYRGYEQYFGPGTRLTVT.

The chain joins TRBV29-1 to TRBJ2-3, with 8 bases that match TRBD2. V gave up 6 bases and J gave up 0 bases; unmatched junction bases: 5. This CDR3 has 14 residues. CDR1 is SQVTM and CDR2 is ANQGSEA in the germline V gene. Written as DNA, the CDR3 is TGCAGCGTGTCCCCTAGCGGGAGCACAGATACGCAGTATTTT. Translated, it gives CSVSPSGSTDTQYF.

V usage is TRBV6-1 and J usage is TRBJ2-3; either TRBD1 or TRBD2 may supply D (6 bases each). From germline, CDR1 is MNHNS and CDR2 SASEGT. The V end was cut by 1 base, the J end by 4 bases, with 12 bases between. The CDR3 is 15 residues long. The CDR3 DNA follows: TGTGCCAGCAGTGAAGTAGCAGGGGAGGCAGATACGCAGTATTTT. Amino acid sequence: CASSEVAGEADTQYF.

The V and J genes are TRBV14 and TRBJ1-1; 8 bases align to TRBD1. Per the germline V gene, CDR1 is SGHDN and CDR2 is FVKESK. V shed 1 base and J 4 bases; nucleotides not matched to a gene: 11. The CDR3 totals 17 residues. Written as DNA, the CDR3 is TGTGCCAGCAGCCAAGGTTTACGCGCAGGGGGCTTCACTGAAGCTTTCTTT. Protein product: CASSQGLRAGGFTEAFF.

This chain joins TRBV12-3 or TRBV12-4 and TRBJ2-5, with D perhaps matching TRBD2 (6 bases). Trimming took off 2 bases at V and 0 bases at J, with 16 bases between the two ends. The length of the CDR3 is 17 residues. The CDR3 region is CASSLRFGGEYQETQYF. The CDR3, as DNA: TGTGCCAGCAGTTTACGATTTGGAGGGGAGTACCAAGAGACCCAGTACTTC.

As for this clonotype: A much larger clone differs from this one at a single base, so this may be a read error. The chain is built from TRBV28 and TRBJ2-5; D gene uncertain. The J call is in doubt because the DNA end fits TRBJ2-7 better. CDR1 is MDHEN and CDR2 is SYDVKM in the germline V gene. This CDR3 contains 11 residues. The CDR3 sequence: CASRKGYEQYF. The CDR3 DNA sequence: TGTGCCAGCAGAAAGGGATACGAGCAGTACTTC.

The J gene is TRBJ2-1, the V gene TRBV6-5, with D unclear. Trimming stripped 2 bases from V and 2 bases from J, with 10 bases between. Germline CDR1 MNHEY, CDR2 SVGAGI. The CDR3 sequence is 15 residues long. The CDR3 DNA reads as TGTGCCAGCAGTTACGGCGGTCCGGCCTACAATGAGCAGTTCTTC. This gives the protein CASSYGGPAYNEQFF.

This chain joins TRBV5-6 and TRBJ1-2; TRBD1 aligns across 7 bases. V trimming: 5 bases; J trimming: 6 bases; junction bases outside the gene matches: 7. The CDR3 extends over 13 amino acids. CDR1 and CDR2 (germline): SGHDT, YYEEEE. CDR3 in DNA: TGTGCCAGCAGTCTACAGGGGCGCCATGGCTACACCTTC. Amino acids: CASSLQGRHGYTF.